Listed below are T cell receptor beta chains from one sample, sequenced in a study of CD8 T cells in Susac syndrome. TCRdb passed the immunoSEQ multiplex PCR reads through MiXCR, listing each CDR3 protein once. The sample yields fewer than 350,000 distinct CDR3 sequences, under 95% seen once. Material: CD4+ T cells from PBMCs. These receptors were taken from a human donor with multiple sclerosis. CDR3s include the opening cysteine and the closing phenylalanine or tryptophan. The order of the fields is clone size, V gene, D gene, J gene, CDR3 DNA, CDR3 protein. D genes are given only for firm matches. Clone size is given for some rows only: seen once, a few or many times, or a class if the clone is expanded.

clone size: .
V gene: TRBV18
D gene: TRBD1
J gene: TRBJ2-7
CDR3 DNA: TGTGCCAGCTCGGACAGGGTTTTAGGCTCCTACGAGCAGTACTTC
CDR3 protein: CASSDRVLGSYEQYF

clone size: few
V gene: TRBV4-2
D gene: TRBD2
J gene: TRBJ2-7
CDR3 DNA: TGTGCCAGCAGCCGGACTAGCGGGAGCTCCTACGAGCAGTACTTC
CDR3 protein: CASSRTSGSSYEQYF

clone size: .
V gene: TRBV30
D gene: .
J gene: TRBJ2-2
CDR3 DNA: TGTGCCTGGAGGGGGGGAAAGAACACCGGGGAGCTGTTTTTT
CDR3 protein: CAWRGGKNTGELFF

clone size: .
V gene: TRBV11-3
D gene: .
J gene: TRBJ2-3
CDR3 DNA: TGTGCCAGCAGCTTTACCTCGAGCACCTCTCGGCCCACAGATACGCAGTATTTT
CDR3 protein: CASSFTSSTSRPTDTQYF

clone size: .
V gene: TRBV7-9
D gene: .
J gene: TRBJ1-1
CDR3 DNA: TGTGCCAGCGAAAGACAAGGGGGAGGGAACACTGAAGCTTTCTTT
CDR3 protein: CASERQGGGNTEAFF

clone size: .
V gene: TRBV29-1
D gene: TRBD2
J gene: TRBJ2-1
CDR3 DNA: TGCAGCGCCTCACTAGCGGGGAGTGAGCAGTTCTTC
CDR3 protein: CSASLAGSEQFF

clone size: few
V gene: TRBV20-1
D gene: TRBD2
J gene: TRBJ2-5
CDR3 DNA: TGCAGTGCTAGAGTCAGCGGGGAGGAGACCCAGTACTTC
CDR3 protein: CSARVSGEETQYF

clone size: .
V gene: TRBV7-3
D gene: .
J gene: TRBJ2-7
CDR3 DNA: TGTGCCAGCAGCTCAACCAGGGGTTCCGAGCAGTACTTC
CDR3 protein: CASSSTRGSEQYF

clone size: .
V gene: TRBV20-1
D gene: .
J gene: TRBJ1-1
CDR3 DNA: TGCAGTGCTAGTAGTGACACTGAAGCTTTCTTT
CDR3 protein: CSASSDTEAFF

clone size: .
V gene: TRBV7-3
D gene: TRBD1
J gene: TRBJ2-5
CDR3 DNA: TGTGCCAGCAGCCCTACCCCGGGACAGGGGGTCCAAGAGACCCAGTACTTC
CDR3 protein: CASSPTPGQGVQETQYF

clone size: once
V gene: TRBV12-3/TRBV12-4
D gene: .
J gene: TRBJ2-5
CDR3 DNA: TGTGCCAGCAGGAAAGCCGTCCAAGAGACCCAGTACTTC
CDR3 protein: CASRKAVQETQYF

clone size: .
V gene: TRBV7-9
D gene: .
J gene: TRBJ2-2
CDR3 DNA: TGTGCCAGCAGCGCCAGACAATCCACCGGGGAGCTGTTTTTT
CDR3 protein: CASSARQSTGELFF

clone size: .
V gene: TRBV6-5
D gene: TRBD1
J gene: TRBJ2-5
CDR3 DNA: TGTGCCAGCGCCTATGACAGGGCAAACCAAGAGACCCAGTACTTC
CDR3 protein: CASAYDRANQETQYF

clone size: once
V gene: TRBV3-1
D gene: .
J gene: TRBJ1-2
CDR3 DNA: TGTGCCAGCAGCCTCGGGACTGTGAACTATGGCTACACCTTC
CDR3 protein: CASSLGTVNYGYTF

clone size: .
V gene: TRBV29-1
D gene: .
J gene: TRBJ1-2
CDR3 DNA: TGCAGCGTCGTTAGGGATACAGGGAGTAATGGCTACACCTTC
CDR3 protein: CSVVRDTGSNGYTF

clone size: .
V gene: TRBV14
D gene: .
J gene: TRBJ1-1
CDR3 DNA: TGTGCCAGCAGCCAAGACAGGTATAGCACTGAAGCTTTCTTT
CDR3 protein: CASSQDRYSTEAFF

clone size: .
V gene: TRBV2
D gene: TRBD2
J gene: TRBJ2-2
CDR3 DNA: TGTGCCAGCACTAGCGGGAGATACACCGGGGAGCTGTTTTTT
CDR3 protein: CASTSGRYTGELFF

clone size: .
V gene: TRBV5-8
D gene: .
J gene: TRBJ2-5
CDR3 DNA: TGTGCCAGCAGCTTGTGGACAGCGTACCAAGAGACCCAGTACTTC
CDR3 protein: CASSLWTAYQETQYF

clone size: once
V gene: TRBV20-1
D gene: TRBD1
J gene: TRBJ1-3
CDR3 DNA: TGCAGTGCCCGCGAGACAGGGACTGCCGGAAACACCATATATTTT
CDR3 protein: CSARETGTAGNTIYF

clone size: .
V gene: TRBV27
D gene: .
J gene: TRBJ2-1
CDR3 DNA: TGTGCCAGCAAACGGTACAATGAGCAGTTCTTC
CDR3 protein: CASKRYNEQFF

clone size: .
V gene: TRBV3-1
D gene: TRBD2
J gene: TRBJ2-7
CDR3 DNA: TGTGCCAGCAGCCAAGATTTGGGGGGACTAGCGGGACGATACGAGCAGTACTTC
CDR3 protein: CASSQDLGGLAGRYEQYF

clone size: .
V gene: TRBV6-1
D gene: .
J gene: TRBJ1-5
CDR3 DNA: TGTGCCGTGGGACAACCCGGGGATCAGCCCCAGCATTTT
CDR3 protein: CAVGQPGDQPQHF